This TCR beta chain was found in a study of OX40 agonist ivuxolimab in advanced cancers. General observations from the study: The study found among the lowest clonal expansion in partial responders at 0.1-3.0 mg/kg.

Profiling relied on immunoSEQ multiplex PCR, and the TCRdb table lists in-frame clones only, not all of them. This sample has tens of thousands of clones, with 70% to 90% found just once. This CDR3 contains 13 residues. Looked up from germline, CDR1 is KGHSH and CDR2 is LQKENI. V lost 5 bases and J 2 bases, leaving 10 bases between the germline ends. This clone came up once. Antigen: not known. This clonotype was obtained from an adult with an advanced solid tumor such as melanoma, head and neck, liver or kidney cancer. The chain combines TRBV18 with TRBJ2-7; weak D call: TRBD1 (6 bases). Material: CD4+ or CD8+ T cells sorted from blood, obtained in a trial of the OX40 agonist ivuxolimab. The CDR3 region is CASSTRTAYEQYF. The CDR3 region has the DNA TGTGCCAGCTCAACCAGGACAGCCTACGAGCAGTACTTC.